This T cell receptor (beta chain) was recorded in a study of shared clonotypes between healthy human individuals. The assay was immunoSEQ multiplex PCR, and TCRdb's table has in-frame clones only and misses some. The sample includes 550,000 to 700,000 clones, 60% to 75% of them seen just once. V was clipped by 6 bases and J by 4 bases, with 16 bases between them. In germline, CDR1 is LNHNV, CDR2 YYDKDF (reference sequence). The CDR3 covers 15 residues. This TCR derives from a woman aged 25 to 39 in good health. This rearrangement joins TRBV15 to TRBJ1-5; D is possibly TRBD1 (5 bases). Sequencing used memory CD4+ T cells sorted from blood. Regarding subset: CD45RA-negative fraction. The CDR3 reads CATREGPNGNQPQHF. The CDR3, as DNA: TGTGCCACCAGGGAGGGGCCCAACGGGAATCAGCCCCAGCATTTT.